These T cell receptor beta chains were read from a single sample in a study of blood T cell repertoires in COVID-19. The method was immunoSEQ multiplex PCR; TCRdb's version includes in-frame clones alone and lacks a portion of them. The table shows roughly 300,000 clones, with approximately 85% occurring only once. The sequenced sample was peripheral blood. The origin of the receptors is a man between 18 and 35 years old with active or convalescent COVID-19. CDR3s include the opening cysteine and the closing phenylalanine or tryptophan.

cdr3_aa	j_call	v_call
CASSLGPSYGYTF	TRBJ1-2	TRBV5-1
CASSRSGGEQYF	TRBJ2-7	TRBV3-1/TRBV3-2
CASAAGDTQYF	TRBJ2-3	TRBV11-2
CASSLGQGQTEAFF	TRBJ1-1	TRBV11-2
CASSNPVDRSSLLWLDHFNQPQHF	TRBJ1-5	TRBV21-1
CASEGYNTEAFF	TRBJ1-1	TRBV5-4
CASSGQGGGYTF	TRBJ1-2	TRBV2
CASSLGGQGPGNTIYF	TRBJ1-3	TRBV13
CASSRGQTTYEQYF	TRBJ2-7	TRBV5-8
CASGSGQGASEQYF	TRBJ2-7	TRBV4-1
CASSLKGQGAPHEQYF	TRBJ2-7	TRBV5-1
CASSSTQGGAYEQYF	TRBJ2-7	TRBV5-1
CARYRDRGSYEQYF	TRBJ2-7	TRBV19
CASSPRSGTGGGNTIYF	TRBJ1-3	TRBV18
CASSGTGGGTDTQYF	TRBJ2-3	TRBV5-4
CASSERGRRSNEQFF	TRBJ2-1	TRBV2
CASSQDWAGGNNEQFF	TRBJ2-1	TRBV3-1/TRBV3-2
CASSPPGQGGSPLHF	TRBJ1-6	TRBV18